These 14 T cell receptor beta chains originate from one sample sequenced in a study of T cells in Graves' hyperthyroidism and ophthalmopathy. Amplified TCR beta CDR3 regions came from RNA transcripts. Using the HTBI primer set, a first-round RT-PCR was run on the TCR CDR3. MiXCR, applied by TCRdb to the multiplex PCR reads, yields one record per CDR3 protein. Here the sample spans 530,000 or so distinct CDR3 sequences, around a quarter being singletons. Material: blood. These receptors were taken from a woman in her twenties or thirties with Graves' ophthalmopathy.

There are many counts of this clonotype. The chain uses TRBV11-2 and TRBJ2-7, with TRBD1 as a possible D gene (5 bases). V was shortened by 5 bases and J by 4 bases, with 12 bases between the two germline ends. The CDR3 consists of 13 residues. Germline CDR1 SGHAT, CDR2 FQNNGV. The CDR3 sequence: CASSGQKPYEQYF. The CDR3 DNA follows: TGTGCCAGCAGCGGACAAAAGCCGTACGAGCAGTACTTC.

This clonotype was seen many times. A much larger clone sits a single nucleotide away, making a read error possible. This chain joins TRBV6-2 or TRBV6-3 and TRBJ2-7; D unresolved. CDR3 length: 16 amino acids. Germline V gene sequence: CDR1 MNHEY, CDR2 SVGEGT. The CDR3 reads CASSYSRERIAYERYF. The DNA for the CDR3 is TGTGCCAGCAGTTACTCTAGGGAACGTATCGCCTACGAGCGGTACTTC.

In DNA, the CDR3 is TGCAGTGCTAGTCGGACAGGTGTGAATCCTAACTATGGCTACACCTTC. As protein: CSASRTGVNPNYGYTF. The chain combines TRBV20-1 with TRBJ1-2; the match to TRBD1 covers 7 bases. Germline CDR1 DFQATT, CDR2 SNEGSKA (reference sequence). V gave up 3 bases and J gave up 0 bases; unmatched junction bases: 10. This CDR3 region has 16 residues.

This clonotype came up a few times. An end of the junction does not agree with germline; a read error may underlie this. CDR3 DNA sequence: TGTGCCACCAGCAGGAAGGGCGAAAAGGGGCATACCAAAAACATTAAGTACTTC. It is translated as CATSRKGEKGHTKNIKYF. This chain uses TRBV15 with TRBJ2-4; a possible D gene is TRBD1 (5 bases). Germline V gene lookup returns CDR1 LNHNV and CDR2 YYDKDF (reference sequence). The CDR3 is 18 residues long.

This clonotype was detected many times. The chain links TRBV20-1 to TRBJ2-7, with D perhaps TRBD2 (5 bases). The V gene's germline CDR1 is DFQATT and CDR2 SNEGSKA (reference sequence). The CDR3 is 15 amino acids. The germline V and J ends were trimmed by 2 bases and 6 bases, with 20 bases remaining between them. CDR3 in amino acids: CSARTAGAGLTEQYF. In DNA, the CDR3 is TGCAGTGCTAGAACGGCGGGCGCGGGCTTGACCGAGCAGTACTTC.

The V call is TRBV10-3, the J call TRBJ2-7, with a weak D call TRBD2 (6 bases). V gave up 7 bases and J gave up 7 bases, with 20 bases separating them. Germline V gene lookup returns CDR1 ENHRY and CDR2 SYGVKD. The CDR3 has 14 amino acids. The CDR3, as DNA: TGTGCCATCAATACTAGGGAGGACTTCGGAGAGCAGTACTTC. Amino acids: CAINTREDFGEQYF.

The chain links TRBV27 to TRBJ1-2; 12 nucleotides align to TRBD1. This CDR3 contains 16 residues. After removal of 6 bases from V and 3 bases from J, the junction contained 8 bases not matched to a gene. CDR1 and CDR2 (germline): MNHEY, SMNVEV (reference sequence). In DNA form, the CDR3 reads TGTGCCAGCAGCATGACCGGGACAGGGGGCTACTATGGCTACACCTTC. This codes for CASSMTGTGGYYGYTF.

The chain couples TRBV7-2 to TRBJ2-5; 8 positions match TRBD2. Germline values: CDR1 SGHTA, CDR2 FQGNSA. This CDR3 region has 15 residues. V was clipped by 3 bases and J by 9 bases; unmatched bases: 12. CDR3 in amino acids: CASSLGLAGTESQYF. The CDR3 DNA is TGTGCCAGCAGCTTGGGGCTAGCGGGTACCGAATCCCAGTACTTC.

CDR3: CASSGIRGFQETQYF. The CDR3 DNA reads TGTGCCAGCAGCGGGATCCGCGGATTCCAAGAGACCCAGTACTTC. The V and J genes are TRBV9 and TRBJ2-5, with no clear D. The V and J ends lost 3 bases and 1 base respectively, with 13 bases between them. CDR1 is SGDLS and CDR2 is YYNGEE in the germline V gene. The CDR3 spans 15 residues.

The V call is TRBV2, the J call TRBJ1-3; no definite D call. Germline lookup yields CDR1 SNHLY and CDR2 FYNNEI. Between the trimmed V and J ends, which lost 7 bases and 0 bases, there was a span of 10 bases. The CDR3 spans 14 residues. CDR3 protein: CASKVLGSGNTIYF. DNA for the CDR3: TGTGCCAGCAAAGTCCTTGGCTCTGGAAACACCATATATTTT.

The chain employs TRBV20-1 and TRBJ1-2, with D possibly TRBD1 on 5 matching bases. Germline V gene data show CDR1 as DFQATT and CDR2 as SNEGSKA (reference sequence). Trimming shortened V by 3 bases and J by 4 bases, and 12 bases separated the two germline ends. There are 13 residues in the CDR3. CDR3: CSASWDGSYGYTF. The CDR3 bases are TGCAGTGCTAGCTGGGACGGCTCCTATGGCTACACCTTC.

V and J are TRBV7-2 and TRBJ2-5; D is perhaps TRBD1 (6 bases). The CDR3 covers 15 residues. V was clipped by 4 bases and J by 5 bases, with 17 bases between them. Germline V gives CDR1 SGHTA, CDR2 FQGNSA. CDR3 sequence: CASSSSGTQGETQYF. In DNA form, the CDR3 reads TGTGCCAGCAGCTCGAGCGGAACCCAGGGGGAGACCCAGTACTTC.

In its sample, this clonotype was seen many times. The rearrangement links TRBV25-1 to TRBJ1-5; no definite D call. The CDR3 loop spans 13 amino acids. V was trimmed by 5 bases and J by 4 bases, leaving 9 bases between them. Germline V gives CDR1 MGHDK, CDR2 SYGVNS. This CDR3 is CASSPLENQPQHF. CDR3 coding DNA: TGTGCCAGCAGTCCCTTGGAGAATCAGCCCCAGCATTTT.

This clonotype was recorded a few times. The chain carries TRBV12-3 or TRBV12-4 and TRBJ2-7; the D gene is possibly TRBD2 (6 bases). Trimming took 5 bases from V and 11 from J, leaving 22 bases between them. The CDR3 loop spans 14 amino acids. CDR3 sequence (DNA): TGTGCCAGCAGTCCACGGAGGGGTGGGGGATCGGAGTACTTC. This translates into CASSPRRGGGSEYF.